A selection of T cell receptor beta chains follows, all from one sample in a study of blood T cells in healthy people across ages. TCRdb re-called the 5' RACE reads through MiXCR, storing one row per CDR3 protein. This sample has around 790,000 distinct CDR3 sequences, with around 42% found just once. Sample: blood. The receptor set was obtained from a man between 60 and 75 years old in good health. CDR3s include the opening cysteine and the closing phenylalanine or tryptophan. The D gene is left open where the match is weak. The listing skips clone size in some rows; elsewhere it reads once, few, many or a size class.

TRBJ1-6,TRBV6-6,NA,TRBD1,CASKIQGFSNSPLHF,TGTGCCAGCAAAATACAGGGGTTCAGCAATTCACCCCTCCACTTT
TRBJ1-6,TRBV5-1,NA,NA,CASSELTGPLHF,TGCGCCAGCAGCGAATTGACGGGACCCCTCCACTTT
TRBJ2-7,TRBV29-1,NA,NA,CSVEMGLSSYEQYF,TGCAGCGTTGAAATGGGGCTGAGCTCCTACGAGCAGTACTTC
TRBJ2-7,TRBV12-3/TRBV12-4,once,TRBD1,CASRSDRGSPYEQYF,TGTGCCAGCAGATCCGACAGGGGTTCTCCATACGAGCAGTACTTC
TRBJ1-2,TRBV20-1,few,NA,CSAENRAPNYGYTF,TGCAGTGCGGAGAACAGGGCCCCTAACTATGGCTACACCTTC
TRBJ2-5,TRBV10-3,many,NA,CAISDRDGKETQYF,TGTGCCATCAGTGACCGGGACGGAAAAGAGACCCAGTACTTC
TRBJ1-6,TRBV4-3,few,NA,CASSQDRYPVGDSPLHF,TGCGCCAGCAGCCAAGATCGGTATCCAGTAGGGGATTCACCCCTCCACTTT
TRBJ2-3,TRBV15,many,NA,CATSRAWSSDTQYF,TGTGCCACCAGCAGAGCTTGGAGTTCAGATACGCAGTATTTT
TRBJ2-3,TRBV7-2,NA,NA,CASSLGLSSSTDTQYF,TGTGCCAGCAGCTTGGGACTGTCCTCCAGCACAGATACGCAGTATTTT
TRBJ1-1,TRBV20-1,NA,NA,CSARDPGVGTEAFF,TGCAGTGCTAGAGATCCTGGGGTGGGCACTGAAGCTTTCTTT
TRBJ2-2,TRBV4-1,few,TRBD1,CASNRDRGANTGELFF,TGCGCCAGCAACCGGGACAGGGGTGCGAACACCGGGGAGCTGTTTTTT
TRBJ2-2,TRBV29-1,NA,TRBD1,CSVEVGRDRGMAGELFF,TGCAGCGTTGAAGTCGGTCGGGACAGGGGTATGGCCGGGGAGCTGTTTTTT
TRBJ2-5,TRBV2,many,NA,CASSKQGGETQYF,TGTGCCAGCAGTAAACAGGGAGGCGAGACCCAGTACTTC
TRBJ2-1,TRBV3-1,NA,NA,CASSPRTEANNEQFF,TGTGCCAGCAGCCCGCGGACAGAAGCTAACAATGAGCAGTTCTTC
TRBJ2-3,TRBV6-2/TRBV6-3,NA,TRBD2,CASSSTFSGSRTDTQYF,TGTGCCAGCAGTTCCACCTTTAGCGGGAGCCGCACAGATACGCAGTATTTT
TRBJ1-1,TRBV6-6,few,NA,CASSYRSNTEAFF,TGTGCCAGCAGTTATAGGTCGAACACTGAAGCTTTCTTT
TRBJ1-1,TRBV29-1,NA,NA,CSVEMPRTAEAFF,TGCAGCGTTGAAATGCCCCGGACGGCTGAAGCTTTCTTT
TRBJ1-5,TRBV29-1,few,NA,CSVVLSDNQPQHF,TGCAGCGTTGTATTGTCCGATAATCAGCCCCAGCATTTT
TRBJ1-5,TRBV4-1,once,NA,CASSQDQQGGQPQHF,TGCGCCAGCAGCCAAGATCAACAGGGCGGTCAGCCCCAGCATTTT
TRBJ2-1,TRBV24-1,NA,TRBD1,CATSDGTACNEQFF,TGTGCCACCAGTGATGGGACAGCCTGCAATGAGCAGTTCTTC
TRBJ2-3,TRBV7-9,NA,NA,CASSDNLITDTQYF,TGTGCCAGCAGCGATAACTTGATCACAGATACGCAGTATTTT
TRBJ2-2,TRBV7-3,many,NA,CASSMGGVNTGELFF,TGTGCCAGCAGCATGGGGGGAGTGAACACCGGGGAGCTGTTTTTT
TRBJ1-5,TRBV28,NA,NA,CASSFPHSNQPQHF,TGTGCCAGCAGTTTTCCGCATAGCAATCAGCCCCAGCATTTT
TRBJ2-7,TRBV7-6,once,NA,CASSPWASYNEQYF,TGTGCCAGCAGCCCCTGGGCCTCCTACAATGAGCAGTACTTC
TRBJ1-3,TRBV5-1,NA,NA,CASSPPIGDSGNTIYF,TGCGCCAGCAGCCCCCCGATTGGGGACTCTGGAAACACCATATATTTT
TRBJ2-3,TRBV30,NA,NA,CAWSRGLTDTQYF,TGTGCCTGGAGCCGGGGACTGACAGATACGCAGTATTTT
TRBJ2-7,TRBV7-2,few,NA,CASRASQGDEQYF,TGTGCCAGCAGGGCTTCCCAAGGCGACGAGCAGTACTTC
TRBJ2-1,TRBV5-1,NA,NA,CASSAGAEYNEQFF,TGCGCCAGCAGCGCAGGGGCTGAATACAATGAGCAGTTCTTC
TRBJ2-7,TRBV3-1,NA,NA,CASSQGRVAEQYF,TGTGCCAGCAGCCAAGGTCGAGTTGCCGAGCAGTACTTC
TRBJ1-6,TRBV20-1,NA,TRBD1,CSARTGTGYSPLHF,TGCAGTGCTAGGACCGGGACAGGCTATTCACCCCTCCACTTT
TRBJ2-1,TRBV2,few,TRBD2,CASRDRLAGGGEQFF,TGTGCCAGCAGAGATCGACTAGCGGGGGGGGGCGAACAGTTCTTC
TRBJ2-3,TRBV20-1,few,NA,CSATETSTDTQYF,TGCAGTGCTACGGAGACTTCCACAGATACGCAGTATTTT
TRBJ2-5,TRBV6-1,NA,NA,CASSEIGYEETQYF,TGTGCCAGCAGTGAAATCGGATATGAAGAGACCCAGTACTTC
TRBJ2-3,TRBV7-2,NA,TRBD1,CASSLGTVPDTQYF,TGTGCCAGCAGCCTCGGGACAGTTCCAGATACGCAGTATTTT
TRBJ1-1,TRBV27,NA,TRBD1,CASRGHRGKNTEAFF,TGTGCCAGCAGGGGCCACAGGGGGAAGAACACTGAAGCTTTCTTT
TRBJ2-7,TRBV7-8,NA,TRBD1,CASRRTGTTHEQYF,TGTGCCAGCAGGCGGACAGGTACCACCCACGAGCAGTACTTC
TRBJ2-7,TRBV4-3,NA,TRBD2,CASSQGRGLAGGCEQYF,TGCGCCAGCAGCCAAGGGAGGGGTCTAGCGGGGGGGTGCGAGCAGTACTTC
TRBJ1-4,TRBV13,NA,TRBD1,CASSPRDREEKLFF,TGTGCCAGCAGTCCCCGGGACAGGGAAGAAAAACTGTTTTTT
TRBJ2-1,TRBV12-3/TRBV12-4,NA,NA,CASSSFGGAYNEQFF,TGTGCCAGCAGCTCCTTTGGGGGCGCCTACAATGAGCAGTTCTTC
TRBJ2-7,TRBV28,few,TRBD1,CASSGQAPYEQYF,TGTGCCAGCAGTGGACAGGCCCCCTACGAGCAGTACTTC
TRBJ2-7,TRBV7-2,medium-sized,TRBD1,CASSSGQLSSYEQYF,TGTGCCAGCAGCTCGGGACAGCTGAGCTCCTACGAGCAGTACTTC
TRBJ1-5,TRBV5-6,few,NA,CASSKYRVGQPQHF,TGTGCCAGCAGCAAATACAGGGTTGGCCAGCCCCAGCATTTT
TRBJ2-7,TRBV4-3,NA,TRBD2,CASSQRTGGGKSSYEQYF,TGCGCCAGCAGCCAGCGGACTGGCGGGGGGAAAAGCTCCTACGAGCAGTACTTC
TRBJ1-2,TRBV10-3,NA,NA,CAISERGDTYGYTF,TGTGCCATCAGTGAGAGGGGGGACACCTATGGCTACACCTTC
TRBJ2-1,TRBV6-5,NA,NA,CASNSWDTNNEQFF,TGTGCCAGCAACTCTTGGGACACCAACAATGAGCAGTTCTTC